This TCR beta chain stems from a study of long-term antiretroviral therapy in people with HIV. Study-wide findings and caveats: Against controls, HIV repertoires showed narrower ranges of CDR3 length. Blood draws took place between about 2003 and 2017 and possibly involved older ART regimens.

They ran version v3.0 of the immunoSEQ assay at survey level. The assay was immunoSEQ multiplex PCR, and TCRdb's table has in-frame clones only and misses some. The sample carries some 20,000 clones, roughly 84% recorded once. CDR1 is SGHRS and CDR2 is YFSETQ in the germline V gene. There are 16 residues in the CDR3. The J segment lost 0 bases and the V segment lost 0 bases, leaving 3 bases of the junction unmatched. In regard to this clone: Its antigen is unknown.

The chain couples TRBV5-1 to TRBJ1-1, with 9 positions matching TRBD1. The receptor was isolated from a man aged 40-49 years with HIV. This sample comprised unsorted PBMCs, obtained 2.3 to 2.5 years after starting antiretroviral therapy. The DNA for the CDR3 is TGCGCCAGCAGCTTGGAAGGGACAGGGATGAACACTGAAGCTTTCTTT. Translation: CASSLEGTGMNTEAFF.